Below are 22 T cell receptor beta chains sequenced from a single sample in a study of T cell responses to AZD1222 COVID-19 vaccine. Clones were read by immunoSEQ multiplex PCR, and TCRdb kept only the in-frame ones, dropping some. The sample consists of around 130,000 clones, 70% to 90% of them appearing once. The material was peripheral blood, obtained 28 days after the second AZD1222 dose. These receptors all stem from an adult who received the AZD1222 COVID-19 vaccine.

With regard to this clone: Germline and junction disagree at one end, which may indicate a read error. This rearrangement joins TRBV6-1 to TRBJ2-3; TRBD2 matches at 11 bases. The CDR3 runs to 17 residues. Germline V gene data show CDR1 as MNHNS and CDR2 as SASEGT. CDR3 amino acids: CASSERGLAGGTGTQYF. CDR3 DNA: TGTGCCAGCAGTGAGAGGGGGCTAGCGGGAGGCACAGGTACGCAGTATTTT.

V and J are TRBV4-1 and TRBJ1-6, with D possibly TRBD1 on 6 matching bases. The CDR3 runs to 19 residues. Germline loops: CDR1 MGHRA, CDR2 YSYEKL. Between the trimmed V and J ends, which lost 3 bases and 0 bases, there was a span of 18 bases. In DNA, the CDR3 is TGCGCCAGCAGCCACTCAGGGGACTTAAGGAGCTCCTATAATTCACCCCTCCACTTT. Protein: CASSHSGDLRSSYNSPLHF.

This clone has just a few counts. The rearrangement uses TRBV11-2 and TRBJ2-1; no clear D. V lost 6 bases to trimming and J lost 8 bases, with 11 bases between them. The CDR3 has 12 amino acids. Germline CDR1 and CDR2: SGHAT and FQNNGV. For the CDR3, the DNA is TGTGCCAGCAGTTTATTGGTGGATGAGCAGTTCTTC. This encodes CASSLLVDEQFF.

The V gene is TRBV2, the J gene TRBJ1-5; perhaps TRBD1 as D (5 bases). V was clipped by 2 bases and J by 1 base, with 15 bases between them. CDR3 length: 17 amino acids. CDR1 SNHLY and CDR2 FYNNEI come from the germline V gene. CDR3 loop: CASSEFTGLGSNQPQHF. Here the CDR3 DNA reads TGTGCCAGCAGTGAATTTACGGGGCTGGGGAGCAATCAGCCCCAGCATTTT.

The V call is TRBV27, the J call TRBJ1-5, with D unresolved. Per germline, CDR1 MNHEY and CDR2 SMNVEV (reference sequence). The CDR3 loop spans 14 amino acids. V dropped 3 bases and J dropped 5 bases, with 11 bases sitting between them. The CDR3 loop is CASSLVGTDQPQHF. CDR3 DNA: TGTGCCAGCAGTTTGGTGGGAACCGATCAGCCCCAGCATTTT.

The chain links TRBV6-4 to TRBJ2-5; D not certain. Germline V gives CDR1 MRHNA, CDR2 SNTAGT. V lost 7 bases and J lost 9, with 21 bases in between. This CDR3 is 14 amino acids long. The CDR3 DNA reads TGTGCCAGCACCGAAGGGCCTCTACATTGGGCCCAGTACTTC. It specifies CASTEGPLHWAQYF.

The chain uses TRBV4-1 and TRBJ2-1; D perhaps matches TRBD2 (6 bases). Germline CDR1 MGHRA, CDR2 YSYEKL. This CDR3 has 16 amino acids. The V end was cut by 3 bases, the J end by 6 bases, with 18 bases between. CDR3 nucleotides: TGCGCCAGCAGCCATCAGGAGGGACCGCGGGGCAATGAGCAGTTCTTC. Amino acid sequence: CASSHQEGPRGNEQFF.

The chain links TRBV19 to TRBJ1-5, with no clear D. CDR3 size: 12 residues. The V end was cut by 7 bases, the J end by 4 bases, with 8 bases between. CDR1 is LNHDA, CDR2 SQIVND, per germline (reference sequence). The CDR3 DNA follows: TGTGCCAGTAATCCACAGAATCAGCCCCAGCATTTT. This encodes CASNPQNQPQHF. The entire variable domain, with the rest obtained from reference TRBV19 and TRBJ1-5, is as follows: DGGITQSPKYLFRKEGQNVTLSCEQNLNHDAMYWYRQDPGQGLRLIYYSQIVNDFQKGDIAEGYSVSREKKESFPLTVTSAQKNPTAFYLCASNPQNQPQHFGDGTRLSIL.

V is TRBV15 and J is TRBJ2-3, with a weak D call TRBD2 (6 bases). V lost 0 bases and J 2 bases, leaving 12 bases between the germline ends. The CDR3 totals 16 residues. Germline assignment: CDR1 LNHNV and CDR2 YYDKDF (reference sequence). The CDR3 reads CATSREKAGSTDTQYF. The DNA of the CDR3 is TGTGCCACCAGCAGAGAGAAAGCGGGTTCCACAGATACGCAGTATTTT.

The chain links TRBV12-5 to TRBJ2-3, with D unclear. CDR3 length: 12 residues. With 5 bases removed from V and 4 bases from J, the gap between germline ends came to 7 bases. Per the germline V gene, CDR1 is LGHNT and CDR2 is FRNRAP. The CDR3 nucleotides read TGTGCTAGTGGTCCCCTCTCAGATACGCAGTATTTT. Translated: CASGPLSDTQYF.

The V gene is TRBV10-1, the J gene TRBJ2-1; 9 bases map to TRBD2. This CDR3 is built from 16 residues. Germline CDR1 WNHNN, CDR2 SYGVQD (reference sequence). V shed 4 bases, J shed 6 bases, and the junction held 10 bases outside the gene matches. CDR3 residues: CASSGGGSGSVNEQFF. The DNA for the CDR3 is TGCGCCAGCAGTGGTGGAGGTAGCGGGAGTGTCAATGAGCAGTTCTTC.

The chain combines TRBV6-5 with TRBJ2-1; no definite D call. This CDR3 contains 15 residues. Trimming took off 4 bases at V and 3 bases at J, with 13 bases between the two ends. Germline loops: CDR1 MNHEY, CDR2 SVGAGI. The CDR3 sequence is CASSFGEARYNEQFF. The DNA of the CDR3 is TGTGCCAGCAGTTTTGGAGAGGCACGCTACAATGAGCAGTTCTTC.

This sequence joins TRBV28 and TRBJ1-5, with no clear D. The germline V and J ends were trimmed by 3 bases and 9 bases, with 6 bases remaining between them. Per germline, CDR1 MDHEN and CDR2 SYDVKM. The CDR3 runs 11 residues. Here the CDR3 reads CASSFFGPQHF. CDR3 coding DNA: TGTGCCAGCAGTTTTTTCGGGCCCCAGCATTTT.

V gene TRBV18 combines with J gene TRBJ1-1, with 9 bases lining up with TRBD1. V trimming: 8 bases; J trimming: 4 bases; junction bases outside the gene matches: 8. Looked up from germline, CDR1 is KGHSH and CDR2 is LQKENI. The CDR3 sequence is 14 residues long. The CDR3 loop is CASEPGQGSTEAFF. As DNA, the CDR3 is TGTGCCAGCGAACCGGGACAGGGAAGCACTGAAGCTTTCTTT.

The rearrangement links TRBV28 to TRBJ2-7; the D is unclear. Germline CDR1 reads MDHEN; CDR2 reads SYDVKM. V lost 5 bases and J 7 bases, leaving 21 bases between the germline ends. This CDR3 spans 15 amino acids. The DNA for the CDR3 is TGTGCCAGCAGTGCCTCTTGGACCCTCCTTAAAGAGCAGTACTTC. Its translation is CASSASWTLLKEQYF.

The chain has TRBV5-1 and TRBJ2-3, with 11 positions matching TRBD2. CDR1 is SGHRS, CDR2 YFSETQ, per germline. The CDR3 runs 16 residues. V was clipped by 5 bases and J by 2 bases; unmatched bases: 7. CDR3 DNA sequence: TGCGCCAGCAGATATGGGACTAGCGGCCCCACAGATACGCAGTATTTT. Its protein product is CASRYGTSGPTDTQYF.

V gene TRBV5-1 combines with J gene TRBJ2-5, with D unresolved. This CDR3 is 12 amino acids long. Germline CDR1 and CDR2: SGHRS and YFSETQ. Trimming stripped 4 bases from V and 3 bases from J, with 7 bases between. The DNA for the CDR3 is TGCGCCAGCAGCAGGCAGGAAGAGACCCAGTACTTC. Amino acid sequence: CASSRQEETQYF.

The rearrangement links TRBV27 to TRBJ1-1; tentative D call: TRBD1 (6 bases). Per germline, CDR1 MNHEY and CDR2 SMNVEV (reference sequence). CDR3 length: 14 amino acids. Trimming cost V 6 bases and J 0 bases, with 11 bases left between them. This chain's CDR3 is CASRTGQLNTEAFF. In nucleotides, the CDR3 is TGTGCCAGCAGGACGGGACAATTGAACACTGAAGCTTTCTTT.

The chain carries TRBV3-1 (or the pseudogene TRBV3-2) and TRBJ2-5, with 9 bases that match TRBD2. Germline V lookup: CDR1 LGHDT, CDR2 YNNKEL (reference sequence). The CDR3 contains 14 residues. V lost 8 bases, J lost 3 bases, and 7 bases stayed unmatched. CDR3 coding DNA: TGTGCCAGCCGACCTGCGGGAGGGGAAGAGACCCAGTACTTC. Encoded protein: CASRPAGGEETQYF.

V gene TRBV27 combines with J gene TRBJ2-7; 9 bases fit TRBD1. The CDR3 runs 13 residues. The germline V gene encodes CDR1 MNHEY and CDR2 SMNVEV (reference sequence). J was trimmed by 7 bases and V by 8 bases; bases with no gene match: 9. CDR3 bases: TGTGCCAGCTGGGGACAGGGATCGGGGGAGCAGTACTTC. Residues: CASWGQGSGEQYF.

The chain joins TRBV28 to TRBJ2-1; 14 nucleotides agree with TRBD2. Germline CDR1 is MDHEN and CDR2 is SYDVKM. J lost 2 bases, V lost 2 bases, and 2 bases had no gene match. This CDR3 has 17 residues. The CDR3 coding sequence is TGTGCCAGCAGTTTAAGACTAGCGGGAGGGCCCTACAATGAGCAGTTCTTC. Translating gives CASSLRLAGGPYNEQFF.

This chain connects TRBV7-9 to TRBJ2-2, with 8 bases aligning to TRBD2. This CDR3 is built from 16 residues. The junction had 8 bases not matched to a gene; V was cut back by 3 bases and J by 5 bases. Germline V gene lookup returns CDR1 SEHNR and CDR2 FQNEAQ (reference sequence). In DNA, the CDR3 is TGTGCCAGCAGCTTCAACAGCGGGAGTGGGACCGGGGAGCTGTTTTTT. It is translated as CASSFNSGSGTGELFF.